A selection of T cell receptor beta chains follows, all from one sample in a study of cytomegalovirus exposure and HLA in healthy donors. The method was immunoSEQ multiplex PCR; TCRdb's version includes in-frame clones alone and lacks a portion of them. This sample carries 220,000 or so clones, 75% to 90% of them seen once, and the ten largest clones take less than 3.5%. The source material was PBMCs. All receptors derive from a woman aged 40 to 55 in good health and CMV-seronegative. The CDR3 runs from the conserved cysteine through the conserved F or W. The D gene is left open where the match is weak. Where a row states a size, it is once, few, many or the class of an expanded clone; other rows omit it.

CASSLTSGTGEQYF TGTGCCAGCAGCTTGACTAGCGGGACGGGGGAGCAGTACTTC TRBD2 TRBJ2-7 few TRBV5-4
CASSVALGQGTYEQYF TGTGCCAGCAGCGTAGCTTTAGGACAGGGGACCTACGAGCAGTACTTC TRBD1 TRBJ2-7 . TRBV9
CASTVGGPGETQYF TGTGCCAGCACCGTTGGAGGGCCGGGTGAGACCCAGTACTTC . TRBJ2-5 . TRBV7-2
CASSLGRTDLYGYTF TGTGCCAGCTCACTCGGAAGGACAGACTTATATGGCTACACCTTC . TRBJ1-2 once TRBV18
CASSLVWGTGEDQPQHF TGTGCCAGCAGCTTAGTTTGGGGGACAGGGGAGGATCAGCCCCAGCATTTT TRBD1 TRBJ1-5 . TRBV7-9
CASSPTYQGSNQPQHF TGTGCCAGCAGCCCAACATACCAGGGGAGCAATCAGCCCCAGCATTTT . TRBJ1-5 . TRBV7-2
CASSLADSPLHF TGTGCCAGCAGCTTGGCCGATTCACCCCTCCACTTT . TRBJ1-6 . TRBV5-4
CASSTGLAGGGETQYF TGTGCCAGTAGTACCGGACTAGCGGGAGGAGGAGAGACCCAGTACTTC TRBD2 TRBJ2-5 . TRBV19
CASSRLAATYEQYF TGTGCCAGCAGCCGACTAGCGGCAACCTACGAGCAGTACTTC TRBD2 TRBJ2-7 . TRBV11-2
CASGLGAIQGSGYGYTF TGTGCTAGTGGTTTGGGTGCCATTCAGGGGAGCGGCTATGGCTACACCTTC . TRBJ1-2 . TRBV12-5
CASSTPGTGPYEQYF TGTGCCAGCAGTACACCTGGGACAGGCCCCTACGAGCAGTACTTC TRBD1 TRBJ2-7 . TRBV27
CASRRGADGYTF TGTGCCAGCAGACGGGGGGCAGACGGCTACACCTTC . TRBJ1-2 . TRBV2
CASSSGQNYEQYF TGTGCCAGCAGCTCGGGACAGAATTACGAGCAGTACTTC TRBD1 TRBJ2-7 . TRBV11-2
CASSLDFRDNEQFF TGTGCCAGCAGCTTAGACTTCCGGGACAATGAGCAGTTCTTC . TRBJ2-1 . TRBV7-2
CASSVGSQGRTEAFF TGTGCCAGCAGCGTAGGGTCACAGGGAAGGACTGAAGCTTTCTTT . TRBJ1-1 . TRBV9
CASSDTAGNTIYF TGCGCCAGCAGCGACACGGCTGGAAACACCATATATTTT . TRBJ1-3 . TRBV5-1
CASSSGDKQIDYGYTF TGCGCCAGCAGCAGCGGGGACAAACAGATCGACTATGGCTACACCTTC . TRBJ1-2 . TRBV5-1
CASSTRLGQGEQYF TGTGCCAGTAGTACTCGTCTCGGACAGGGCGAGCAGTACTTC TRBD1 TRBJ2-7 . TRBV19
CASSLAEDRPTGF TGTGCCAGCAGCTTGGCCGAGGACAGGCCAACGGGCTTC TRBD1 TRBJ2-7 . TRBV5-6
CASSIGFPPQEAFF TGTGCCAGTAGTATAGGTTTTCCCCCTCAGGAAGCTTTCTTT . TRBJ1-1 . TRBV19
CAWTDSYEQYF TGTGCCTGGACAGACTCCTACGAGCAGTACTTC . TRBJ2-7 . TRBV30
CASSLTGGAVAGELFF TGTGCCAGCAGCTTAACAGGGGGCGCCGTCGCCGGGGAGCTGTTTTTT TRBD1 TRBJ2-2 . TRBV5-4
CASSLTGEQGEQYF TGTGCCAGCAGTTTGACAGGGGAGCAAGGCGAGCAGTACTTC TRBD1 TRBJ2-7 . TRBV28
CASSTHAEQYF TGTGCCAGTAGTACACACGCCGAGCAGTACTTC . TRBJ2-7 . TRBV19
CASSLIVSGELFF TGTGCCAGCAGCTTAATCGTTTCCGGGGAGCTGTTTTTT . TRBJ2-2 . TRBV7-3
CATQDRQEITEAFF TGTGCCACCCAGGACAGGCAGGAAATCACTGAAGCTTTCTTT TRBD1 TRBJ1-1 . TRBV10-3
CASSQDKGVPGEQFF TGCGCCAGCAGCCAAGATAAGGGGGTCCCCGGTGAGCAGTTCTTC . TRBJ2-1 . TRBV4-1
CASSELRAGGPFINEQFF TGTGCCAGCAGTGAACTTCGGGCGGGAGGGCCCTTCATAAATGAGCAGTTCTTC TRBD2 TRBJ2-1 few TRBV6-4
CASSFSGRWYEQYF TGTGCCAGCAGCTTCAGCGGGAGGTGGTACGAGCAGTACTTC TRBD2 TRBJ2-7 . TRBV7-6
CASSQGLAAYNEQFF TGTGCCAGCAGCCAAGGACTAGCGGCCTACAATGAGCAGTTCTTC TRBD2 TRBJ2-1 . TRBV4-2
CASSNRGNEQFF TGTGCCAGTAGCAACAGGGGGAATGAGCAGTTCTTC TRBD1 TRBJ2-1 . TRBV19
CASSPRVGSGSSGANVLTF TGTGCCAGCAGCCCCCGAGTGGGTAGCGGGAGCTCAGGGGCCAACGTCCTGACTTTC TRBD2 TRBJ2-6 . TRBV7-2
CASSWLANTGELFF TGTGCCAGCAGTTGGCTAGCGAACACCGGGGAGCTGTTTTTT . TRBJ2-2 . TRBV28
CASSLDGLSGNTIYF TGCGCCAGCAGCTTGGATGGACTCTCTGGAAACACCATATATTTT . TRBJ1-3 once TRBV5-1
CASSRDRSNEKLFF TGTGCCAGCTCACGAGACAGAAGTAATGAAAAACTGTTTTTT . TRBJ1-4 . TRBV18
CASSITGGSYEQYF TGCGCCAGCAGCATCACAGGGGGCTCCTACGAGCAGTACTTC TRBD1 TRBJ2-7 once TRBV5-1
CASSLGTGAAFF TGTGCCAGCAGCTTGGGGACAGGAGCAGCTTTCTTT TRBD1 TRBJ1-1 . TRBV5-6
CASIGQGAEAFF TGTGCCAGCATAGGACAGGGTGCTGAAGCTTTCTTT TRBD1 TRBJ1-1 . TRBV2
CASSLNRGQGYGYTF TGTGCCAGCAGCTTGAATCGGGGACAAGGCTATGGCTACACCTTC . TRBJ1-2 . TRBV5-4
CASSPMGGLGNIQYF TGTGCCAGCAGCCCTATGGGTGGACTAGGGAACATTCAGTACTTC TRBD2 TRBJ2-4 . TRBV7-2
CASSEAASWEIAYEQYF TGTGCCAGCAGTGAAGCGGCATCGTGGGAGATCGCGTACGAGCAGTACTTC . TRBJ2-7 . TRBV6-1
CASSPLGAGTEAFF TGTGCCAGCTCACCACTGGGGGCAGGCACTGAAGCTTTCTTT . TRBJ1-1 . TRBV18
CASSLLGGSSTDTQYF TGTGCCAGCAGCTTACTCGGGGGATCTAGCACAGATACGCAGTATTTT . TRBJ2-3 . TRBV7-3
CASSENQLAGYTGELFF TGTGCCAGCAGTGAAAACCAACTAGCGGGGTATACCGGGGAGCTGTTTTTT TRBD2 TRBJ2-2 . TRBV25-1
CASLGAPGELFF TGTGCCAGCCTCGGTGCCCCCGGGGAGCTGTTTTTT . TRBJ2-2 . TRBV13
CASSSSQGPSDPQHF TGTGCCAGTAGTAGCTCGCAGGGGCCCTCCGATCCCCAGCATTTT . TRBJ1-5 . TRBV19
CASRQGHTIYF TGTGCCAGCAGGCAGGGGCACACCATATATTTT . TRBJ1-3 . TRBV6-5
CASSTATLVNEKLFF TGTGCCAGCAGCACGGCGACACTTGTGAATGAAAAACTGTTTTTT . TRBJ1-4 . TRBV7-9
CASSPTLAGGPDNEQFF TGTGCCAGCAGCCCAACGCTAGCGGGAGGGCCGGACAATGAGCAGTTCTTC TRBD2 TRBJ2-1 . TRBV7-7
CSADRGSADTQYF TGCAGCGCCGACCGGGGGTCCGCAGATACGCAGTATTTT . TRBJ2-3 few TRBV29-1
CASRSSGSYEQYF TGTGCCAGCAGGTCTAGCGGGAGTTACGAGCAGTACTTC TRBD2 TRBJ2-7 . TRBV28
CASSLNSAEQFF TGCGCCAGCAGCCTCAATAGCGCTGAGCAGTTCTTC . TRBJ2-1 . TRBV4-1
CASSFLGLALSYEQYF TGTGCCAGCAGCTTTTTAGGACTAGCGCTTTCCTACGAGCAGTACTTC TRBD2 TRBJ2-7 . TRBV13
CASSFKTAQDSNQPQHF TGTGCCAGCAGTTTCAAAACGGCTCAGGATAGCAATCAGCCCCAGCATTTT . TRBJ1-5 . TRBV28
CASSPRENSGRIDTQYF TGTGCCAGCTCACCACGGGAGAATAGCGGGAGGATAGATACGCAGTATTTT TRBD2 TRBJ2-3 . TRBV18